This TCR beta chain was captured by sequencing in a study of T-cell reconstitution after alpha-beta-depleted transplantation in children. The authors prepared the TCRbeta library with unique molecular identifiers. TCRdb re-derived calls from the PCR reads in MiXCR, one entry per CDR3 protein. The data show some 300,000 distinct CDR3 sequences, over 9% seen once. This clonotype was seen repeatedly, ten times or more. What it recognizes is unknown. The V and J ends lost 3 bases and 3 bases respectively, with 12 bases between them. Looked up from germline, CDR1 is MDHEN and CDR2 is SYDVKM. The CDR3 covers 15 residues. Study-wide points: One year post-transplant, T-cell counts and diversity were largely derived from T cells produced anew. After transplant, at about two months, alpha-beta T cells were reportedly derived from several hundred expanded graft clones.

The rearrangement links TRBV28 to TRBJ1-5, with D tentatively TRBD1 (5 bases). This TCR was sampled from a boy under three years old with acute myeloid leukemia, due to receive a stem cell transplant. The sequencing here drew on PBMCs, taken before TCRalphabeta/CD19-depleted stem cell transplant. The CDR3 bases are TGTGCCAGCAGTTTCGGTCCCGGGGCCAATCAGCCCCAGCATTTT. Its translation: CASSFGPGANQPQHF.